This TCR beta chain was identified during a study of CD8+ T cells in alopecia areata. Study results and limitations: Scalp samples also contribute reads from the resident alphabeta T cells found in normal skin. It was less clear whether patients shared TCRs than it was in mice, possibly because of HLA.

As concerns this clone: Its target is not known.

Sequencing used cDNA as its template, made by extracting RNA and reverse transcribing it. TCRdb's table, derived via immunoSEQ multiplex PCR, lists solely in-frame clones and lacks some. The table includes about 97,000 clones, roughly two fifths detected once. Input material: CD4+ T cells sorted from blood. This clonotype originated in a human donor with alopecia areata.

Here the CDR3 reads CSVGNVNQPQHF. CDR3 DNA sequence: TGCAGCGTTGGAAACGTCAATCAGCCCCAGCATTTT. This rearrangement joins TRBV29-1 to TRBJ1-5; D unresolved. Germline values: CDR1 SQVTM, CDR2 ANQGSEA. Trimming left V 4 bases short and J 3 bases short, with 7 bases between. There are 12 residues in the CDR3.